This T cell receptor (beta chain) stems from a study of cytomegalovirus exposure and HLA in healthy donors (TCRdb year 2017). Notes on the research overall: An earlier analysis of approximately 600 of the donors reported about 250 Gb of sequence data and some 100 million unique TCR beta sequences from about 200 million T cells. An early release covering roughly 640 HLA-typed donors comprised about 290 gigabases of sequencing data and approximately 80 million unique TCR sequences. Among the approximately 430 genotyped donors, approximately 76% belonged to the genetic ancestry cluster associated with self-reported Caucasian donors. The aim of the study was to test whether cataloging public T cell receptors could identify signatures of past pathogen exposure. The study used immunosequencing to profile the T cell repertoires of about 670 subjects and linked those repertoires to cytomegalovirus serostatus. In addition to the first cohort of 666 subjects, a separate validation cohort of under 150 different subjects was used. To predict cytomegalovirus infection status, the study combined high-throughput TCR immunosequencing, statistical association of individual TCRs with disease status, and machine learning. A later analysis re-examined previously published TCR beta repertoires from roughly 650 donors and added high-resolution HLA genotyping to investigate patterns of TCR occurrence. In the later analysis, no new phenotypic data were used to find candidate immune exposures; instead, reliance was placed on TCR beta sequences and their occurrence across donors. In an earlier analysis of 550 to 700 of the donors, high-throughput TCR beta sequencing was used to judge whether each TCR beta V gene segment behaved as functional or pseudogenic. Donor age, sex, ethnicity and CMV serostatus were compiled alongside the repertoire data. A later genetic analysis used genome-wide SNP genotypes for about 65% of the 666 donors, treating that subset as a discovery cohort. All discovery cohort repertoires had been generated on a single sequencing platform. Both class I and class II loci were covered by HLA typing, at four-digit resolution. Typing coverage differed by locus: A, B, C, DRB1 and DQB1 were typed in roughly 620-630 donors, DQA1 in about 500, DPA1 in nearly 610, and DPB1 in around 490. Because of strong linkage in the cohort, a handful of DR-DQ haplotypes were treated as single units for association and clustering. Among about 370 genotyped donors of the cohort, an average of around 250,000 unique TCR beta nucleotide sequences was sequenced per donor, of which about 19% were non-productive. Overall study results and their limits: Several of the top co-occurrence clusters appeared to be linked to parvovirus B19, influenza, CMV and Epstein-Barr virus, according to a later analysis. In vitro tests confirmed that three of the cytomegalovirus-associated TCR beta chains recognize cytomegalovirus antigens. According to the authors, the approach could potentially be generalized to other disease states and immunological phenotypes. Some IMGT-functional V segments, including TRBV6-2 and TRBV6-3, could not be told apart with the 87-base-pair reads, so those segments were excluded. A later analysis associated 15,000 to 20,000 TCR beta sequences with specific HLA alleles at a false discovery rate of 0.05. The presence/absence analyses assumed that sequencing depth was roughly uniform across donors, and that assumption may not be true. Most TCR sequences were seen in very few donors, while some public TCRs were found in many individuals. Approximately 16 rarely observed V segments, including chromosome 9 orphons, were excluded from the earlier analysis of about 610 of the donors because counts were too low. A further reported finding was that TCR beta sequences accurately predicted the HLA-A and HLA-B alleles for most subjects in the first cohort. In a later genetic analysis, a missense DCLRE1C variant was associated with V-gene and J-gene trimming of TCR beta chains, and the association was replicated in an independent cohort. In a later analysis, HLA-associated TCR beta chains showed more clonal expansion and lower generation probabilities than non-associated chains that were equally common. This cohort had only TCR beta chains sequenced, and the lack of alpha or paired-chain data limited which features could be detected. Because HLA typing was missing for some donors at each locus, association tests included only the typed subset. For the cohort, immune exposure information was limited to CMV serostatus. The sequencing pipeline was judged likely to have produced a cluster of highly shared sequence variants as a technical artifact. According to a later genetic analysis, donors in an Asian-associated ancestry cluster had fewer N-insertions in productive TCRs than the approximately 690-donor mean. In both the original and validation cohorts, the classifier was reported to diagnose cytomegalovirus status with high specificity and sensitivity. In a later analysis, most CMV-associated TCR beta chains were found to appear HLA-restricted, with HLA associations seemingly driven largely by CMV exposure. Linkage disequilibrium might explain the correlated functional status among segregating V segments, but an unknown experimental factor could not be ruled out. In a later analysis, TCR association rates were found to vary across HLA loci, with the most associated TCRs seen for DRB1 alleles and the fewest for HLA-C alleles. The study gave a list of around 170 TCR beta chains associated with cytomegalovirus. In an earlier analysis of about 550 of the donors, most TCR beta V segments were observed in productive rearrangements about 90% or about 30% of the time, broadly matching IMGT annotations. When HLA alleles, especially DR and DQ, strongly co-occurred, TCR associations were difficult to assign to individual alleles.

Measured from the cysteine to the phenylalanine, the CDR3 is 15 residues long. Kept here is only the CDR3 DNA, which spans 45 bases and is read in frame from base 1. Based on the germline V gene (reference sequence), the CDR1 and CDR2 sequences are MNHEY and SMNVEV. At the junction V is shortened by 5 bases and J by 5 bases; bases outside the gene matches: 11. The cohort consisted of 650 to 700 healthy bone marrow donors. At the time of sampling, every cohort member was nominally healthy, though immune exposures that went unrecorded were likely present. The donor tested CMV seronegative and was one of the 352 seronegative cohort members. A peripheral blood sample was provided by each donor, and peripheral blood mononuclear cells were used for TCR beta sequencing. Genomic DNA extraction from the blood cell samples was performed with the Qiagen DNeasy Blood Extraction Kit. With regard to this clone: There is no known antigen for this receptor. Qualities for individual bases were not recorded, and no much larger clone is one base off.

Library prep was done by the immunoSEQ multiplex PCR assay. For the multiplex PCR, a mixture combining 60 forward primers for TCR Vbeta segments and 13 reverse primers for TCR Jbeta segments was used. The CDR3 region of rearranged TCR beta genes was amplified from genomic DNA by a multiplex PCR assay. The amplified TCR beta libraries were sequenced on the Illumina HiSeq System as 87-base-pair reads. The authors' analysis ran thus. A later analysis tallied roughly 78 million unique TCR beta chains across the 666 repertoires, and around 9.9 million of those chains were shared by two or more donors. Raw reads were error-corrected and collapsed into unique sequences with a nearest-neighbor algorithm that merged closely related sequences to remove PCR and sequencing errors. Alignment of CDR3 sequences to IMGT reference sequences was used to assign V, D and J gene segments. For a sequence to be retained, a match of at least six nucleotides was required to both a V gene segment and a J gene segment. A rearrangement counted as productive if the CDR3 had no stop codons and remained in frame with V and J, and every other rearrangement counted as non-productive. CDR3 was defined according to IMGT convention as the region running from the second conserved V-encoded cysteine to the conserved J-encoded phenylalanine. The earlier analysis of about 610 of the donors excluded sequences that lacked an unambiguous match to a single V gene segment. In an earlier analysis of about 590 of the donors, a V segment was called functional when productive rearrangements were above 56.7%, and segregating when the standard deviation between donors exceeded 5%. To diagnose cytomegalovirus status from the catalog of TCR beta chain sequences, a statistical classification framework was built. In a later analysis, TCR nucleotide sequences were compared against IMGT/GENE-DB human TR gene sequences so that V and J genes could be assigned. The TCRdist pipeline was used in a later analysis to assign CDR3 sequences and most-parsimonious VDJ recombination scenarios. A later analysis defined each TCR beta chain by its CDR3 amino acid sequence plus V-gene family, and excluded reads lacking a unique V-gene family. A later analysis removed 550 to 700 highly shared, low-generation-probability nucleotide sequences to deal with suspected cross-contamination and a sequencing artifact. In a later analysis, a clonal expansion index was calculated for each public chain from normalized within-repertoire ranks of inferred template counts. In a later analysis, generation probabilities were computed with a VDJ recombination model fitted to out-of-frame rearrangements, and the resulting probabilities were checked against IGoR. Hypergeometric tests were used in a later analysis to score TCR-TCR, TCR-HLA and TCR-CMV co-occurrence, with a repertoire-size bias correction applied to the TCR pairs. A later analysis estimated false discovery rates by permuting HLA or CMV assignments 20 times. In a later analysis, co-occurring TCRs were grouped using DBSCAN, and TCRdist sequence similarity was added for clustering within HLA-allele-positive subsets. Co-occurrence clustering excluded repertoires with fewer than 30,000 or more than 120,000 public chains, plus five with anomalous nucleotide sharing. As stored in TCRdb, this immuneACCESS dataset retains in-frame rearrangements with V and J assigned. A fraction of the clones does not appear; measured against another copy, unresolved V genes explain less than half of the discrepancy, and the remainder lacks a known reason. The DNA gave D and trimming, while V, J and clone size come from that table. The sample table records around 37,000 clones; just under 75% of these occur just once. 6.3% of the sample is taken by the ten largest.

The sample comprised PBMCs. This TCR came from a man aged 25 to 40 in good health and CMV-seronegative. The chain is assembled from TRBV27 and TRBJ2-7; 8 bases in the junction line up with TRBD1. The sequenced DNA: TGTGCCAGCAGTCCGGAGGGGACAGGTTTTGACGAGCAGTACTTC. This yields the protein CASSPEGTGFDEQYF.